The 23 T cell receptor beta chains below were found in one sample sequenced in a study of cytomegalovirus exposure and HLA in healthy donors. With 60 Vbeta and 13 Jbeta primers, the PCR was carried out. Generated by immunoSEQ multiplex PCR, the TCRdb table keeps only in-frame clones and is missing some. The table records around 53,000 clones, roughly 80% of them present only once. Sequencing used PBMCs. Receptor source: a man aged 25 to 40 in good health and CMV-seronegative.

In DNA, the CDR3 is TGTGCCTGGAGTGTGGGACTAGCGGGGGCGGATGAGCAGTTCTTC. Amino acids: CAWSVGLAGADEQFF. V gene TRBV30 combines with J gene TRBJ2-1; 14 bases map to TRBD2. Germline CDR1 GTSNPN, CDR2 SVGIG (reference sequence). The CDR3 runs 15 residues. Losses at the gene ends were 0 bases for V and 8 bases for J; bases not matched to a gene: 3.

The chain is built from TRBV19 and TRBJ1-6; the D gene is possibly TRBD1 (5 bases). CDR3 length equals 17 residues. Germline V lookup: CDR1 LNHDA, CDR2 SQIVND (reference sequence). The V gene lost 5 bases and the J gene lost 5 bases, with 19 bases spanning the gap. As DNA, the CDR3 is TGTGCCAGTAGTCCCTTGGCCGGGACTATGAATAATTCACCCCTCCACTTT. Its translation: CASSPLAGTMNNSPLHF.

CDR3 region: CATDPRGITYNEQFF. CDR3 nucleotide sequence: TGTGCCACCGACCCACGGGGGATAACCTACAATGAGCAGTTCTTC. This chain joins TRBV6-5 and TRBJ2-1; D perhaps matches TRBD2 (6 bases). With 10 bases removed from V and 2 bases from J, the gap between germline ends came to 18 bases. Germline V CDR1 and CDR2: MNHEY, SVGAGI. This CDR3 region has 15 residues.

This chain connects TRBV7-9 to TRBJ2-7; 7 nucleotides line up with TRBD2. CDR1 and CDR2 from the germline V gene are SEHNR and FQNEAQ (reference sequence). The length of the CDR3 is 14 residues. Losses at the gene ends were 3 bases for V and 5 bases for J; bases not matched to a gene: 7. The chain's CDR3 is CASSFNEGGHEQYF. As DNA, the CDR3 is TGTGCCAGCAGCTTCAACGAGGGAGGGCACGAGCAGTACTTC. Full variable domain (remainder filled in from reference TRBV7-9 and TRBJ2-7): DTGVSQNPRHKITKRGQNVTFRCDPISEHNRLYWYRQTLGQGPEFLTYFQNEAQLEKSRLLSDRFSAERPKGSFSTLEIQRTEQGDSAMYLCASSFNEGGHEQYFGPGTRLTVT.

V and J are TRBV30 and TRBJ2-1; 8 bases are shared with TRBD1. V dropped 7 bases and J dropped 8; count of bases not matched to a gene: 19. The CDR3 length is 16 residues. Germline lookup yields CDR1 GTSNPN and CDR2 SVGIG (reference sequence). DNA of the CDR3: TGTGCCTACCGAGGGGGCAGGGGGCGAGGGTTCCATGAGCAGTTCTTC. Residues: CAYRGGRGRGFHEQFF.

The V gene is TRBV7-2, the J gene TRBJ2-3, with a possible D match to TRBD2 (5 bases). This CDR3 region has 14 residues. Between the trimmed V and J ends, which lost 6 bases and 2 bases, there was a span of 12 bases. From germline, CDR1 is SGHTA and CDR2 FQGNSA. This chain's CDR3 is CASRKERFTDTQYF. Written as DNA, the CDR3 is TGTGCCAGCAGAAAAGAGCGGTTCACAGATACGCAGTATTTT.

The CDR3 is CASSRGFYNEQFF. DNA for the CDR3: TGTGCCAGCAGTAGGGGGTTCTACAATGAGCAGTTCTTC. This chain links TRBV27 with TRBJ2-1; TRBD1 is a possible D gene (6 bases). The CDR3 runs 13 residues. CDR1 is MNHEY, CDR2 SMNVEV, per germline (reference sequence). V gave up 5 bases and J gave up 3 bases, with 8 bases separating them.

The V gene is TRBV25-1, the J gene TRBJ1-1, with D possibly matching TRBD1 (5 bases). CDR1 and CDR2 (germline): MGHDK, SYGVNS. CDR3 length: 13 amino acids. The germline V and J ends were trimmed by 8 bases and 1 base, with 11 bases remaining between them. CDR3 protein: CASGGGANTEAFF. The CDR3 region has the DNA TGTGCCAGCGGTGGTGGGGCGAACACTGAAGCTTTCTTT.

A note on this clone: At one end, the junction sequence differs from germline, possibly due to a read error. The chain recombines TRBV19 with TRBJ1-6; TRBD1 agrees at 7 bases. The CDR3 loop spans 15 amino acids. Germline lookup yields CDR1 LNHDA and CDR2 SQIVND (reference sequence). The CDR3 DNA reads TGTGCCAGTAGTCTAGACAGGGTAGGCGATTCACCCCTCCACTTT. It is translated as CASSLDRVGDSPLHF.

This rearrangement joins TRBV25-1 to TRBJ1-4; D is perhaps TRBD1 (6 bases). CDR3 length: 15 amino acids. Trimming stripped 3 bases from V and 3 bases from J, with 11 bases between. CDR1 is MGHDK and CDR2 is SYGVNS in the germline V gene. The CDR3 DNA reads as TGTGCCAGCAGTGACAGGGGACTATCTAATGAAAAACTGTTTTTT. Residues: CASSDRGLSNEKLFF.

This clone was detected once. J is TRBJ2-1 and V is TRBV5-6; 7 positions agree with TRBD1. This CDR3 is 13 amino acids long. The germline CDR1 and CDR2 sequences are SGHDT and YYEEEE. V was clipped by 4 bases and J by 6 bases; unmatched bases: 4. The chain's CDR3 is CASSTPGGNEQFF. DNA of the CDR3: TGTGCCAGCAGCACCCCAGGGGGCAATGAGCAGTTCTTC.

The rearrangement links TRBV4-2 to TRBJ2-5; D gene ambiguous. The CDR3 totals 13 residues. Per germline, CDR1 LGHNA and CDR2 YNFKEQ. Trimming removed 3 bases from V and 2 bases from J, with 7 bases in between. DNA for the CDR3: TGTGCCAGCAGCCAGAACAGTCAAGAGACCCAGTACTTC. Its protein product is CASSQNSQETQYF.

The chain carries TRBV10-3 and TRBJ2-7, with D unclear. There are 12 residues in the CDR3. Germline V gene lookup returns CDR1 ENHRY and CDR2 SYGVKD. V lost 10 bases and J 1 base, leaving 11 bases between the germline ends. This CDR3 reads CATGGLSYEQYF. In DNA, the CDR3 is TGTGCCACGGGTGGCCTGTCCTACGAGCAGTACTTC.

Points on this clone: One end of the junction fails to match germline, which may point to a read error. The rearrangement uses TRBV10-3 and TRBJ1-2; no firm D call. CDR1 is ENHRY, CDR2 SYGVKD, per germline. The CDR3 has 15 residues. The CDR3 sequence: CAIIEDPRLPYGYTF. Here the CDR3 DNA reads TGTGCCATCATTGAGGACCCACGACTTCCCTATGGCTACACCTTC.

The chain has TRBV2 and TRBJ1-5, with D unresolved. The CDR3 consists of 13 residues. V was clipped by 8 bases and J by 2 bases, with 10 bases between them. The V gene's germline CDR1 is SNHLY and CDR2 FYNNEI. The CDR3 region is CASQRTGNQPQHF. CDR3 nucleotides: TGTGCCAGCCAGCGGACTGGCAATCAGCCCCAGCATTTT.

J is TRBJ1-3 and V is TRBV19, with 11 bases lining up with TRBD1. The CDR3 totals 16 residues. Trimming cost V 9 bases and J 0 bases; bases outside gene matches: 7. The germline V gene has CDR1 LNHDA and CDR2 SQIVND (reference sequence). The CDR3 bases are TGTGCCAGCGTCCCCGGGACAGGGGGCTCTGGAAACACCATATATTTT. It is translated as CASVPGTGGSGNTIYF.

The rearrangement links TRBV10-1 to TRBJ2-2; D is perhaps TRBD1 (6 bases). Trimming removed 3 bases at V and 4 bases at J, with 12 bases between. CDR1 is WNHNN, CDR2 SYGVQD, per germline (reference sequence). This CDR3 contains 15 residues. The CDR3 bases are TGCGCCAGCAGTGACTCCCAGGGGTTCACCGGGGAGCTGTTTTTT. Protein product: CASSDSQGFTGELFF.

This chain connects TRBV30 to TRBJ2-1; TRBD2 aligns across 14 bases. J was trimmed by 12 bases and V by 1 base; bases with no gene match: 8. The V gene's germline CDR1 is GTSNPN and CDR2 SVGIG (reference sequence). This CDR3 spans 15 amino acids. The CDR3 coding sequence is TGTGCCTGGAGTGCAAGGGGACTAGCGGGAGTTTGGCAGTTCTTC. Amino acids: CAWSARGLAGVWQFF.

This chain connects TRBV30 to TRBJ2-7, with D perhaps matching TRBD1 (6 bases). V was cut by 6 bases and J by 2 bases, with 17 bases left in between. The CDR3 sequence is 14 residues long. The germline V gene encodes CDR1 GTSNPN and CDR2 SVGIG (reference sequence). As DNA, the CDR3 is TGTGCCTGCCTGAGACAGGAAAAGCCCTACGAGCAGTACTTC. Its protein product is CACLRQEKPYEQYF.

This sequence joins TRBV4-1 and TRBJ2-5, with 9 bases aligning to TRBD2. V lost 1 base, J lost 4 bases, and 7 bases stayed unmatched. CDR3 length: 16 amino acids. Germline values: CDR1 MGHRA, CDR2 YSYEKL. As DNA, the CDR3 is TGCGCCAGCAGCCAAGTTGAAGCGGGAGGATTAGAGACCCAGTACTTC. It specifies CASSQVEAGGLETQYF.

This clone is deemed medium-sized. This chain links TRBV7-9 with TRBJ2-7, with D tentatively TRBD2 (5 bases). V was pared by 3 bases and J by 2 bases, with 17 bases between. The length of the CDR3 is 16 residues. Germline CDR1 reads SEHNR; CDR2 reads FQNEAQ (reference sequence). CDR3 loop: CASSFGPGRGTYEQYF. In nucleotides, the CDR3 is TGTGCCAGCAGCTTTGGCCCCGGTCGGGGTACCTACGAGCAGTACTTC. Supplemented by reference TRBV7-9 and TRBJ2-7, the full variable domain reads DTGVSQNPRHKITKRGQNVTFRCDPISEHNRLYWYRQTLGQGPEFLTYFQNEAQLEKSRLLSDRFSAERPKGSFSTLEIQRTEQGDSAMYLCASSFGPGRGTYEQYFGPGTRLTVT.

The chain employs TRBV4-3 and TRBJ2-1; tentatively, D is TRBD1 (5 bases). CDR3 length equals 17 residues. Germline-derived CDR1 and CDR2 are LGHNA and YSLEER. Deletions cut 0 bases from V and 3 bases from J, with 15 bases between. The CDR3: CASSQDPTGANYNEQFF. The CDR3 nucleotides read TGCGCCAGCAGCCAAGATCCCACAGGTGCCAACTACAATGAGCAGTTCTTC.

The rearrangement joins TRBV11-2 to TRBJ2-1; a possible D gene is TRBD2 (6 bases). Germline V lookup: CDR1 SGHAT, CDR2 FQNNGV. V was trimmed by 0 bases and J by 0 bases, leaving 15 bases between them. This CDR3 comprises 18 residues. The CDR3 reads CASSLESAGRISYNEQFF. For the CDR3, the DNA is TGTGCCAGCAGCTTAGAATCGGCAGGGAGGATCTCCTACAATGAGCAGTTCTTC.